This note documents a single T cell receptor (beta chain) sequence. Its target is unknown. The record originates from a study of PD-L1 blockade in urothelial cancer. At the level of the study: Prior exposure to chemotherapy in patients amounted to 0 to 3 regimens received. The researchers analyzed blood 3 weeks (second dose) and 6 weeks after treatment start.

The junction had 3 bases not matched to a gene; V was cut back by 3 bases and J by 2 bases. Germline V CDR1 and CDR2: SGHVS, FQNEAQ. The length of the CDR3 is 15 residues. Study results and caveats: Where pretreatment blood TCR clonality fell below the median, better survival was predicted.

Indicated time point: pretreatment peripheral blood. Produced via immunoSEQ multiplex PCR; TCRdb's table is partial and in-frame only. This table has 38,000 or so clones, around four fifths appearing once. The clonotype comes from an elderly man with urothelial cancer. The chain is built from TRBV7-8 and TRBJ1-5, with TRBD1 identical over 8 bases. The sample here was PBMCs, taken around atezolizumab (anti-PD-L1) treatment. The CDR3 sequence: CASSLDRVGNQPQHF. The CDR3, as DNA: TGTGCCAGCAGCTTGGACAGGGTTGGCAATCAGCCCCAGCATTTT.